The following is a TCR beta chain sequence with its context. Its matching antigen is unknown. This sample was included in a study of cytomegalovirus exposure and HLA in healthy donors. Study-wide findings and caveats: In vitro assays verified that a few CMV-associated chains recognized CMV antigens specifically. Segments of the TCR beta V type were, in most cases, productive about 87% or about 30% of the time in an earlier analysis. The study flagged approximately 180 TCR beta chains as cytomegalovirus-associated.

PCR amplification relied on 60 Vbeta primers (plus 13 Jbeta primers). Only in-frame clones appear in the TCRdb table, and some are missing; sequencing was by immunoSEQ multiplex PCR. Of around 190,000 clones detected, roughly 74% appear once; the ten largest clones hold approximately 2.6%. V shed 3 bases and J 8 bases; nucleotides not matched to a gene: 11. Germline CDR1 is MDHEN and CDR2 is SYDVKM. The CDR3 is 15 residues long. The rearrangement uses TRBV28 and TRBJ2-5; 8 bases agree with TRBD2. The sequencing sample was made of PBMCs. The source of this sequence is a female donor in good health and CMV-seronegative. The CDR3 DNA follows: TGTGCCAGCAGTTTGGCCCGACAAGCGGGGGCAACCCAGTACTTC. This codes for CASSLARQAGATQYF.